The 14 T cell receptor beta chains below come from one sample, sequenced in a study of T cells and copy number aberrations in small-cell lung cancer. Sequenced by immunoSEQ multiplex PCR; TCRdb stores in-frame clones only, minus some. The data show under 8,000 clones, 80% to 90% seen once. Source material: normal tissue next to the tumor. These TCRs come from a woman between 50 and 59 years old with small cell lung cancer.

V gene TRBV4-3 combines with J gene TRBJ2-3; 7 bases are a match to TRBD2. J gave up 2 bases and V 1 base, and 9 bases lay outside the gene matches. The germline V gene encodes CDR1 LGHNA and CDR2 YSLEER. The CDR3 covers 17 residues. The DNA of the CDR3 is TGCGCCAGCAGCCAAGGTACTAGCGAACGCTTCACAGATACGCAGTATTTT. Its protein product is CASSQGTSERFTDTQYF.

The rearrangement links TRBV15 to TRBJ1-5; D is unresolved. CDR1 and CDR2 from the germline V gene are LNHNV and YYDKDF (reference sequence). Trimming removed 1 base at V and 4 bases at J, with 5 bases between. This CDR3 has 13 amino acids. The CDR3 sequence is CATSRGMNQPQHF. Written as DNA, the CDR3 is TGTGCCACCAGCAGAGGGATGAATCAGCCCCAGCATTTT.

This chain uses TRBV7-9 with TRBJ2-2; D might be TRBD1 (6 bases). The CDR3 has 19 amino acids. Trimming cost V 5 bases and J 2 bases, with 24 bases left between them. Germline CDR1 and CDR2: SEHNR and FQNEAQ (reference sequence). The CDR3 loop reads CASSLESMSLGTNTGELFF. The CDR3 DNA is TGTGCCAGCAGCCTAGAGTCGATGTCTCTCGGGACAAACACCGGGGAGCTGTTTTTT.

This clone was detected once. This rearrangement joins TRBV7-2 to TRBJ2-7; D possibly corresponds to TRBD2 (6 bases). V lost 1 base and J 0 bases, leaving 10 bases between the germline ends. The CDR3 is 15 amino acids. Per germline, CDR1 SGHTA and CDR2 FQGNSA. The CDR3 nucleotides are TGTGCCAGCAGCTTAGTCCTAGCGACCTCCTACGAGCAGTACTTC. It codes for CASSLVLATSYEQYF.

This rearrangement joins TRBV5-1 to TRBJ2-7; D remains unclear. The V end was cut by 1 base, the J end by 0 bases, with 8 bases between. The CDR3 runs 14 residues. Germline V gene data show CDR1 as SGHRS and CDR2 as YFSETQ. CDR3 nucleotide sequence: TGCGCCAGCAGCTTGTCCGGCAGCTCCTACGAGCAGTACTTC. Protein product: CASSLSGSSYEQYF. The variable domain in full, with the rest retrieved from reference TRBV5-1 and TRBJ2-7, is KAGVTQTPRYLIKTRGQQVTLSCSPISGHRSVSWYQQTPGQGLQFLFEYFSETQRNKGNFPGRFSGRQFSNSRSEMNVSTLELGDSALYLCASSLSGSSYEQYFGPGTRLTVT.

This chain uses TRBV6-5 with TRBJ2-7, with a possible D match to TRBD2 (6 bases). This CDR3 spans 14 amino acids. With 6 bases removed from V and 0 bases from J, the gap between germline ends came to 12 bases. Germline values: CDR1 MNHEY, CDR2 SVGAGI. The DNA of the CDR3 is TGTGCCAGCAGGGGACCGGGAGTCTCCTACGAGCAGTACTTC. Translation: CASRGPGVSYEQYF.

The CDR3 reads CASSYEDRVPRNGETQYF. The DNA of the CDR3 is TGTGCCAGCAGCTACGAGGACAGGGTCCCCCGGAATGGCGAGACCCAGTACTTC. The chain has TRBV13 and TRBJ2-5; TRBD1 agrees at 8 bases. J gave up 5 bases and V 4 bases, and 18 bases lay outside the gene matches. The CDR3 contains 18 residues. The germline gives CDR1 PRHDT, CDR2 FYEKMQ (reference sequence).

The rearrangement joins TRBV14 to TRBJ2-7, with TRBD2 matching 9 bases. Germline CDR1 reads SGHDN; CDR2 reads FVKESK. Unmatched junction bases numbered 13, after V lost 7 bases and J lost 3 bases. The length of the CDR3 is 16 residues. In DNA, the CDR3 is TGTGCCAGCATCTTTTCGGTTAGCGGGAGTATCTACGAGCAGTACTTC. It yields the protein CASIFSVSGSIYEQYF.

The chain joins TRBV4-1 to TRBJ2-7; TRBD2 matches at 8 bases. This CDR3 has 15 amino acids. CDR1 MGHRA and CDR2 YSYEKL come from the germline V gene. With V trimmed by 0 bases and J by 2 bases, 3 bases remained unmatched. The CDR3 loop is CASSQEGLAAYEQYF. The CDR3, as DNA: TGCGCCAGCAGCCAAGAAGGACTAGCCGCCTACGAGCAGTACTTC.

The J gene is TRBJ1-4, the V gene TRBV7-8; D is unresolved. The CDR3 contains 16 residues. Germline V gene data show CDR1 as SGHVS and CDR2 as FQNEAQ. Trimming shortened V by 1 base and J by 2 bases, and 11 bases separated the two germline ends. Written as DNA, the CDR3 is TGTGCCAGCAGCTTAGGTTCCGGCTCGACTAATGAAAAACTGTTTTTT. It is translated as CASSLGSGSTNEKLFF.

CDR3 sequence reads: CASSHGSHRDRSNQPQHF. The CDR3 bases are TGTGCCAGCTCACATGGGAGCCACCGGGACAGAAGCAATCAGCCCCAGCATTTT. The J gene is TRBJ1-5, the V gene TRBV18; 7 positions match TRBD1. The CDR3 loop spans 18 amino acids. The ends lost 4 bases at V and 1 base at J; junction bases unmatched: 13. Germline V gene data show CDR1 as KGHSH and CDR2 as LQKENI.

J is TRBJ2-3 and V is TRBV6-1; D may be TRBD1 or TRBD2 (6 bases each). The CDR3 contains 16 residues. Trimming took off 1 base at V and 5 bases at J, with 16 bases between the two ends. Per germline, CDR1 MNHNS and CDR2 SASEGT. CDR3 loop: CASSEVVGGALDTQYF. In DNA form, the CDR3 reads TGTGCCAGCAGTGAAGTGGTGGGGGGCGCGTTAGATACGCAGTATTTT.

The V and J genes are TRBV4-1 and TRBJ2-1, with 14 nucleotides matching TRBD2. CDR1 and CDR2 from the germline V gene are MGHRA and YSYEKL. The CDR3 contains 17 residues. The V gene end was trimmed by 4 bases and the J gene end by 4 bases; junction bases not matched to a gene: 6. This chain's CDR3 is CASSLAGLAGVYNEQFF. CDR3 sequence (DNA): TGCGCCAGCAGCCTCGCGGGACTAGCGGGAGTGTACAATGAGCAGTTCTTC.

This chain uses TRBV11-3 with TRBJ1-5; TRBD1 aligns across 12 bases. The germline V gene encodes CDR1 SGHNT and CDR2 YENEEA. The CDR3 has 19 residues. The V and J ends lost 0 bases and 6 bases, in that order; junction bases with no gene match: 12. The CDR3 spells CASSLEMGQGARVGQPQHF. CDR3 DNA: TGTGCCAGCAGCTTAGAAATGGGACAGGGGGCCAGGGTTGGTCAGCCCCAGCATTTT.